The source of this TCR beta chain is a study of cytomegalovirus exposure and HLA in healthy donors. Study observations and caveats: Within a later analysis, the majority of CMV-associated TCR beta chains appeared HLA-restricted.

Concerning this clone: Its antigen is undetermined.

V was clipped by 5 bases and J by 6 bases; unmatched bases: 19. The CDR3 sequence is 20 residues long. CDR1 and CDR2 (germline): SGHRS, YFSETQ. The PCR employed 60 Vbeta primers together with 13 Jbeta primers. Profiled with immunoSEQ multiplex PCR; TCRdb holds only in-frame clones, not every one. The sample includes 100,000 or so clones, about 80% of them seen just once. The chain has TRBV5-1 and TRBJ2-3, with TRBD2 matching over 15 bases. The clonotype comes from a man between 40 and 49 years old in good health and CMV-seronegative. Specimen: PBMCs. CDR3 sequence: CASSSGLAGGRRSSRDTQYF. DNA of the CDR3: TGCGCCAGCAGTTCCGGACTAGCGGGGGGGCGGAGGTCCTCGCGGGATACGCAGTATTTT.